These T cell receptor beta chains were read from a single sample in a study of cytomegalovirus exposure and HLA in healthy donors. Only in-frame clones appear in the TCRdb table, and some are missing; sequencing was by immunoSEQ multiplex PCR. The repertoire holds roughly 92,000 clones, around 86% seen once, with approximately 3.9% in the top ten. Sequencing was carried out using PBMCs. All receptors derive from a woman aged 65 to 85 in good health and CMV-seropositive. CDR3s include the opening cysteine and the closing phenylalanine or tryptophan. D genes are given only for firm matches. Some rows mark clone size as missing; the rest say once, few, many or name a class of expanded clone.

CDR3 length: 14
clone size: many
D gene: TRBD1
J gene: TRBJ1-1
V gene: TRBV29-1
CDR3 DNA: TGCAGCGTCAAAGGGGACAGGACCAACACTGAAGCTTTCTTT
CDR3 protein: CSVKGDRTNTEAFF

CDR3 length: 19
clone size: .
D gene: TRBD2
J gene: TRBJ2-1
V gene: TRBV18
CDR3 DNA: TGTGCCAGCTCACCACCGTTCCGACTAGCGGGGAGCTCCTACAATGAGCAGTTCTTC
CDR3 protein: CASSPPFRLAGSSYNEQFF

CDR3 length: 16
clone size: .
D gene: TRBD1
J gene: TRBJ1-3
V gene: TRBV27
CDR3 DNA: TGTGCCAGCAGTTTATCAGGCAGGGGGCGAGGAAACACCATATATTTT
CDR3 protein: CASSLSGRGRGNTIYF

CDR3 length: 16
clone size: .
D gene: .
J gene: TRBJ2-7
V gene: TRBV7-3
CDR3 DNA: TGTGCCAGCAGCGCCAATACAGGGATTCTTACCTACGAGCAGTACTTC
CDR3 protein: CASSANTGILTYEQYF

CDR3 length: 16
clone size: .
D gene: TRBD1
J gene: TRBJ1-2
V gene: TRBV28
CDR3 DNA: TGTGCCAGCAGACTACCATCAGGGGGGATTAACTATGGCTACACCTTC
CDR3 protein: CASRLPSGGINYGYTF

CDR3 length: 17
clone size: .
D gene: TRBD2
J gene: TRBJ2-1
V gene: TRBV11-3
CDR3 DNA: TGTGCCAGCAGCCGGGCGACTTTAGCGGGACCCCGAGGGGAGCAGTTCTTC
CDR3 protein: CASSRATLAGPRGEQFF

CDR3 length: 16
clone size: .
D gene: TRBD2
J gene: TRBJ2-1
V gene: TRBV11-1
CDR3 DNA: TGTGCCAGCAGCTTAAGGATCCTAGCGGGAGGCGATGAGCAGTTCTTC
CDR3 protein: CASSLRILAGGDEQFF

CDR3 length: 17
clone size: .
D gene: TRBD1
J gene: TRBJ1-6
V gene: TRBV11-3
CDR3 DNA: TGTGCCAGCAGCTTAGGGACAGGGGGCGCGAAAAATTCACCCCTCCACTTT
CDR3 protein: CASSLGTGGAKNSPLHF

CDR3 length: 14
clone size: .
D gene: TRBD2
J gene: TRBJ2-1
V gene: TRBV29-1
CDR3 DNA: TGCAGCGTTTTAGCGGGAGAGCTTTACAATGAGCAGTTCTTC
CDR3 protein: CSVLAGELYNEQFF

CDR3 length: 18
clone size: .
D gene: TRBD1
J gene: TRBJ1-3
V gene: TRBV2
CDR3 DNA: TGTGCCAGCAGTAGACAAAATCCGGGACAGGGAGTTGGAAACACCATATATTTT
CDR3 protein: CASSRQNPGQGVGNTIYF

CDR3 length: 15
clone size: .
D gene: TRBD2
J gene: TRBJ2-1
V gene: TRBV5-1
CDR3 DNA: TGCGCCAGCAGCTCGGGACTAGCGGGATACAATGAGCAGTTCTTC
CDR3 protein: CASSSGLAGYNEQFF

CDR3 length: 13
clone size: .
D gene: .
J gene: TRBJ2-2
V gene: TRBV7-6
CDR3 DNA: TGTGCCAGCAGCACCCCTAGATCCGGGGAGCTGTTTTTT
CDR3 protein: CASSTPRSGELFF

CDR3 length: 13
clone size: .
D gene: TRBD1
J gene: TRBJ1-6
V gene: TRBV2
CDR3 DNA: TGTGCCAGCAGCGGGACAGGGGAGTCACCCCTCCACTTT
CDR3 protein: CASSGTGESPLHF

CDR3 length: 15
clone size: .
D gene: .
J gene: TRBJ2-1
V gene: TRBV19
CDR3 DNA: TGTGCCAGTACCCTTCAGCAGGGGTCCTACAATGAGCAGTTCTTC
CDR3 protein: CASTLQQGSYNEQFF

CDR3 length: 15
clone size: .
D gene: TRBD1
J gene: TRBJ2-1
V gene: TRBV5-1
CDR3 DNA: TGCGCCAGCAGCACGGACAGGGCCTCCTACAATGAGCAGTTCTTC
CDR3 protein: CASSTDRASYNEQFF

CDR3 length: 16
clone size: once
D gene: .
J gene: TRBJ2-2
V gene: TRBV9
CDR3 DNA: TGTGCCAGCACCGTGGGAACAGGGTCGGGCACCGGGGAGCTGTTTTTT
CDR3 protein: CASTVGTGSGTGELFF

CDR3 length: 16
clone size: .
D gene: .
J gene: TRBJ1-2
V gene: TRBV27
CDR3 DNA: TGTGCCAGCAGTTTATTAGGGACATCAGGTGTTTCGGGCTACACCTTC
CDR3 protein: CASSLLGTSGVSGYTF

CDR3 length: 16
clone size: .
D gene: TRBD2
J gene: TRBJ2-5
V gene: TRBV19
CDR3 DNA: TGTGCCAGTAGTCCCGGGACTAGCGGGAATGGAGAGACCCAGTACTTC
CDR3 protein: CASSPGTSGNGETQYF

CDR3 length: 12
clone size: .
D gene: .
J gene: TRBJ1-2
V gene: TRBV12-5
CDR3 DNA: TGTGCTAGTGGTTTGATAAACTCCGGCTACACCTTC
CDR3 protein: CASGLINSGYTF

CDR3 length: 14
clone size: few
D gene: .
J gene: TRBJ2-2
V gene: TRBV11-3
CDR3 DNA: TGTGCCAGCAGCTCGGGACAAGTCACCGGGGAGCTGTTTTTT
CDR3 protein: CASSSGQVTGELFF

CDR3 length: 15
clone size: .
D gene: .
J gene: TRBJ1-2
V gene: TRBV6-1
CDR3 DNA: TGTGCCAGCATAGCCGACGTGAGGCGGAACTATGGCTACACCTTC
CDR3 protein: CASIADVRRNYGYTF

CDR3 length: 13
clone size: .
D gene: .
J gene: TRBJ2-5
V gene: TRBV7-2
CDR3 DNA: TGTGCCAGCAGCTCGGGAATGAAAGAGACCCAGTACTTC
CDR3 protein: CASSSGMKETQYF

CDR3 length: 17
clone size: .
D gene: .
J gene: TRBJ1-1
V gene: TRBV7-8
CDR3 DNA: TGTGCCAGCAGCTTTCCTCGACCGGGGAGGCTGAACACTGAAGCTTTCTTT
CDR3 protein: CASSFPRPGRLNTEAFF

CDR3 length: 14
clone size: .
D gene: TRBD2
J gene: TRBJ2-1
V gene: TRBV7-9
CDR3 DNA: TGTGCCAGCAGGCTAGCGGGGGGACCCAATGAGCAGTTCTTC
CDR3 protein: CASRLAGGPNEQFF

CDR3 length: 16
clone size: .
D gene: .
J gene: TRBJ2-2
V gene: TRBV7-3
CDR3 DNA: TGTGCCAGCAGCGAACGGGTGGCCACGAACACCGGGGAGCTGTTTTTT
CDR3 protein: CASSERVATNTGELFF

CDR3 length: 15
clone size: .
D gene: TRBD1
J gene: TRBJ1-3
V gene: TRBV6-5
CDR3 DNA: TGTGCCAGCAGTAAACAGGGGGCGCGTGGAAACACCATATATTTT
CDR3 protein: CASSKQGARGNTIYF

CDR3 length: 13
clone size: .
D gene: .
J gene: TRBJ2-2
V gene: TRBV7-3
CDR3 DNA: TGTGCCAGCACCCTCAGGCAGGGCGGGGAGCTGTTTTTT
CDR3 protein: CASTLRQGGELFF

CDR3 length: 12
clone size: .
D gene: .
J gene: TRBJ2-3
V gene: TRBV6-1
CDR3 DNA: TGTGCCAGCAGTCAATCTAGTGGCGCGCAGTATTTT
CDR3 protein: CASSQSSGAQYF

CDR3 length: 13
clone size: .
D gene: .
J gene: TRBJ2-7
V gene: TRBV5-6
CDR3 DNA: TGTGCCAGCAGCTCCGGACAGTTCTACGAGCAGTACTTC
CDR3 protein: CASSSGQFYEQYF

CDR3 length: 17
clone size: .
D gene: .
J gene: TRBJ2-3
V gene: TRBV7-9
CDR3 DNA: TGTGCCAGCAGCTTAGCCCAGGAAAACACTCGCACAGATACGCAGTATTTT
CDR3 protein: CASSLAQENTRTDTQYF

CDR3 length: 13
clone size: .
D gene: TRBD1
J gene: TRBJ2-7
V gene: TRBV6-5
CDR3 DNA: TGTGCCAGCAGCCTTACACAGGGGTACGAGCAGTACTTC
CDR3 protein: CASSLTQGYEQYF

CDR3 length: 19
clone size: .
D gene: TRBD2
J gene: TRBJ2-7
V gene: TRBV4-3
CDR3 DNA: TGCGCCAGCAGGAAGGATCATACTAGCGGGAGGGCAGTAAGCCACGAGCAGTACTTC
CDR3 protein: CASRKDHTSGRAVSHEQYF

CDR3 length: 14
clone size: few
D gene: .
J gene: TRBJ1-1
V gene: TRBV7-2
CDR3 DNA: TGTGCCAGCAGCTTAGTACCAGGAACCACTGAAGCTTTCTTT
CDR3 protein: CASSLVPGTTEAFF

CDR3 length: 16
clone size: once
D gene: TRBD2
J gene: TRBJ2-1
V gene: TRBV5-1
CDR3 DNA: TGCGCCAGCAGCTACCTAGCGGGGGGTTCCTACAATGAGCAGTTCTTC
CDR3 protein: CASSYLAGGSYNEQFF

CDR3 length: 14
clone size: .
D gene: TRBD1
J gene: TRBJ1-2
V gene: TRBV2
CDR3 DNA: TGTGCCAGCAGGCCTAGGGACAGGGGATATGGCTACACCTTC
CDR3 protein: CASRPRDRGYGYTF

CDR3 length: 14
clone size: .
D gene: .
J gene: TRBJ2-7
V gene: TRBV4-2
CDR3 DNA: TGTGCCAGCAGCCAAGCAGGGGTGACCTACGAGCAGTACTTC
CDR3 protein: CASSQAGVTYEQYF

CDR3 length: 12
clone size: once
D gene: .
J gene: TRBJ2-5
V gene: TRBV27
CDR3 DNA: TGTGCCAGCCGTGGACAGAAAAAGACCCAGTACTTC
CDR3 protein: CASRGQKKTQYF

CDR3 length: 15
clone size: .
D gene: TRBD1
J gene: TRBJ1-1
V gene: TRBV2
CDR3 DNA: TGTGCCAGCAGGACCGTCAGGGGGCTGGGGACTGAAGCTTTCTTT
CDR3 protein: CASRTVRGLGTEAFF

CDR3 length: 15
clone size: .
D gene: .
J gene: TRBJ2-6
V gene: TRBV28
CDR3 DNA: TGTGCCAGCAGTTTACGGGTGCCTGGGGCCAACGTCCTGACTTTC
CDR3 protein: CASSLRVPGANVLTF

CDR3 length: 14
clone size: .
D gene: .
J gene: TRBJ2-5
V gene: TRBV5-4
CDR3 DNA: TGTGCCAGCAGCCTACGGACTACCCAAGAGACCCAGTACTTC
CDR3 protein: CASSLRTTQETQYF

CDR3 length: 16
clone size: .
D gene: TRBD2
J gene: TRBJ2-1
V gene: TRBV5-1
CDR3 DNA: TGCGCCAGCAGCGCGTTTGGGCGGGAGGGCCGAAATGAGCAGTTCTTC
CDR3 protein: CASSAFGREGRNEQFF

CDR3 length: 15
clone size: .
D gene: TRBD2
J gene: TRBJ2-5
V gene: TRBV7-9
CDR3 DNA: TGTGCCAGCAGCACACCTAGCGGGACTGGGGAGACCCAGTACTTC
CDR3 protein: CASSTPSGTGETQYF

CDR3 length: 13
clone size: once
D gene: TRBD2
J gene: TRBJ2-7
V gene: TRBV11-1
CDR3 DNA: TGTGCCAGCAGCTGGAGGGAGGGCTACGAGCAGTACTTC
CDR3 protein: CASSWREGYEQYF